The 2 T cell receptor beta chains reported below all come from one sample, sequenced in a study of identical twins. TCRdb ran MiXCR on the 5' RACE reads and lists one entry per CDR3 protein. Among under 450,000 distinct CDR3 sequences listed, around 18% were seen once. The sequenced sample was naive T cells sorted from blood. These receptors came from a man between 50 and 59 years old in good health.

The J gene is TRBJ1-1, the V gene TRBV6-1; D unresolved. CDR3 length: 13 residues. With 4 bases removed from V and 0 bases from J, the gap between germline ends came to 6 bases. Germline V lookup: CDR1 MNHNS, CDR2 SASEGT. The CDR3 here is CASSVQLNTEAFF. CDR3 in DNA: TGTGCCAGCAGTGTACAGCTGAACACTGAAGCTTTCTTT.

V and J are TRBV3-1 and TRBJ2-1; D gene uncertain. Germline V gives CDR1 LGHDT, CDR2 YNNKEL (reference sequence). Between the trimmed V and J ends, which lost 0 bases and 2 bases, there was a span of 8 bases. This CDR3 is 15 amino acids long. The CDR3 reads CASSQDQVAYNEQFF. CDR3 DNA sequence: TGTGCCAGCAGCCAAGATCAGGTTGCCTACAATGAGCAGTTCTTC.